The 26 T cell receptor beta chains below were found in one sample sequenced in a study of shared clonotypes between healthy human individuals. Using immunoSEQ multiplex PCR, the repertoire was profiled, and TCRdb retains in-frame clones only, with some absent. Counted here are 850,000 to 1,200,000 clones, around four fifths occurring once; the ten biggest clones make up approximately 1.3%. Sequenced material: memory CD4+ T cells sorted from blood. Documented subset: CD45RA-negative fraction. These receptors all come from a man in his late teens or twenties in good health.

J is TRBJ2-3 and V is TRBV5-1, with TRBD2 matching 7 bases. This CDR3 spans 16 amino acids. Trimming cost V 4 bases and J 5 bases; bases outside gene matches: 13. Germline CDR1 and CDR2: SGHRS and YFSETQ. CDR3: CASSRPAGVLGDTQYF. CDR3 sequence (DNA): TGCGCCAGCAGCCGGCCGGCGGGAGTTCTCGGAGATACGCAGTATTTT.

CDR3 residues: CASSLIMGYQETQYF. CDR3 nucleotides: TGTGCCAGCAGCTTAATCATGGGGTACCAAGAGACCCAGTACTTC. The chain couples TRBV7-9 to TRBJ2-5; no clear D gene. Germline CDR1 SEHNR, CDR2 FQNEAQ (reference sequence). V was clipped by 2 bases and J by 0 bases, with 10 bases between them. The CDR3 has 15 residues.

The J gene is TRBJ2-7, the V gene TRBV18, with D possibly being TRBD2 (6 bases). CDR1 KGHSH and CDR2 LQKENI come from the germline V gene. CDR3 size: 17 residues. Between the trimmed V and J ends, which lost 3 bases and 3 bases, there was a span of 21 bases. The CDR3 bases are TGTGCCAGCTCACCCCCGGGACTTAGCGACGGGAGCTACGAGCAGTACTTC. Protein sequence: CASSPPGLSDGSYEQYF.

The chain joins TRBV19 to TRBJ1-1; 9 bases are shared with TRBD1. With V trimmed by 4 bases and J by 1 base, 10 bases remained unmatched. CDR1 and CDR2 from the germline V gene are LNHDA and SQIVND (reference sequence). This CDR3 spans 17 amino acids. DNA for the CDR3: TGTGCCAGTAGTAACGACGACAGGGGGAAAGGGAACACTGAAGCTTTCTTT. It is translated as CASSNDDRGKGNTEAFF.

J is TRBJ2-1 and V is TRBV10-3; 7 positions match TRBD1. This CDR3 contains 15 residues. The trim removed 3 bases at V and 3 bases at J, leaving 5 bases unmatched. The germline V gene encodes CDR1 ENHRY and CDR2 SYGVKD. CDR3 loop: CAISDLGQNYNEQFF. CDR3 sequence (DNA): TGTGCCATCAGTGACTTGGGACAGAACTACAATGAGCAGTTCTTC.

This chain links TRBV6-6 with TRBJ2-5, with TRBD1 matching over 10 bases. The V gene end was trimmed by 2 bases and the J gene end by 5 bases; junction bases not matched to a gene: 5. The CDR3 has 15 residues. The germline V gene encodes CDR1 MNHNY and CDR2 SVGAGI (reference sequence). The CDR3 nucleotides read TGTGCCAGCAGTTACGCGGGACAGGGGTCTGAGACCCAGTACTTC. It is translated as CASSYAGQGSETQYF.

The CDR3 spells CASSTARGHEQYF. The CDR3 DNA sequence: TGTGCCAGTAGTACGGCCAGGGGCCACGAGCAGTACTTC. V gene TRBV19 combines with J gene TRBJ2-7; maybe TRBD1 (6 bases). In germline, CDR1 is LNHDA, CDR2 SQIVND (reference sequence). V was clipped by 4 bases and J by 5 bases, with 12 bases between them. The CDR3 is 13 amino acids.

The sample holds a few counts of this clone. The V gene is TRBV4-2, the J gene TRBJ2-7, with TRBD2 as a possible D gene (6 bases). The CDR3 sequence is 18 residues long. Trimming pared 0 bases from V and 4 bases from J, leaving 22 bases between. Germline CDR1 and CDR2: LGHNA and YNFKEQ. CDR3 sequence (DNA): TGTGCCAGCAGCCAAGATCAACTAGCAGAAGCCTTAGCGTACGAGCAGTACTTC. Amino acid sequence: CASSQDQLAEALAYEQYF.

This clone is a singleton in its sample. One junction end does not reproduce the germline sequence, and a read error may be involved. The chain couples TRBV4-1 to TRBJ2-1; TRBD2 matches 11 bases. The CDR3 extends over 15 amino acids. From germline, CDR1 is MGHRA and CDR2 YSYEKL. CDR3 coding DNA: TGTGCCAGCAGCCCCGGGACTAGCGGATCCAATGAGCAGTTCTTC. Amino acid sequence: CASSPGTSGSNEQFF.

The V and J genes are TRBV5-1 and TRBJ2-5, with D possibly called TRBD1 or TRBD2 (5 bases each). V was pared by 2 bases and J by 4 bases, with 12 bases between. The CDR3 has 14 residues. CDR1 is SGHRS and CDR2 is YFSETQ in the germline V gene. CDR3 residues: CASSFSRGRETQYF. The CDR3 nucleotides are TGCGCCAGCAGCTTCAGCCGGGGCCGAGAGACCCAGTACTTC.

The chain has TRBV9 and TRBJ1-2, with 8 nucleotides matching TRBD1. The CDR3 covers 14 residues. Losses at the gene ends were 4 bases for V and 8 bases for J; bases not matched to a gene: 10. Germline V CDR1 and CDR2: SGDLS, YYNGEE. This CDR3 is CASSSWTGSAGYTF. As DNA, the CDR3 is TGTGCCAGCAGCTCCTGGACAGGGTCCGCGGGCTACACCTTC.

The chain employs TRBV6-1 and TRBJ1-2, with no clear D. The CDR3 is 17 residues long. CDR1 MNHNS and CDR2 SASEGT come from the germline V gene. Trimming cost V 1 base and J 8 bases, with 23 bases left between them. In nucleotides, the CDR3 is TGTGCCAGCAGTGAAGACTCTAGGTCTTCACTTACAGAGGGCTACACCTTC. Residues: CASSEDSRSSLTEGYTF.

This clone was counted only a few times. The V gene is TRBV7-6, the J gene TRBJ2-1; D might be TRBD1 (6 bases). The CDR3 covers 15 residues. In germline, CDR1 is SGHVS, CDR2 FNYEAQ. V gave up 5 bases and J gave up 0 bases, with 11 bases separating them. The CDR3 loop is CASSTRTASYNEQFF. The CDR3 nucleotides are TGTGCCAGCAGCACCCGGACAGCCTCCTACAATGAGCAGTTCTTC.

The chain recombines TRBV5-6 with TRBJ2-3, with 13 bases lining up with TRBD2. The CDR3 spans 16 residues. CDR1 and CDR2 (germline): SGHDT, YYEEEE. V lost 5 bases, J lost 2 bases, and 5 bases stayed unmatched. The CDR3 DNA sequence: TGTGCCAGCAGTGGGACTAGCGGGATGAACACAGATACGCAGTATTTT. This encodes CASSGTSGMNTDTQYF.

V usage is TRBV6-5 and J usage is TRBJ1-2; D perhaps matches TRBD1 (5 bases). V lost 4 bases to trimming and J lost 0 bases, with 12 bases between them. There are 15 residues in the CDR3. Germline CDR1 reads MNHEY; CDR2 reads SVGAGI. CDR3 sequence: CASSSRQLANYGYTF. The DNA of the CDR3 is TGTGCCAGCAGTTCCCGACAGCTGGCTAACTATGGCTACACCTTC.

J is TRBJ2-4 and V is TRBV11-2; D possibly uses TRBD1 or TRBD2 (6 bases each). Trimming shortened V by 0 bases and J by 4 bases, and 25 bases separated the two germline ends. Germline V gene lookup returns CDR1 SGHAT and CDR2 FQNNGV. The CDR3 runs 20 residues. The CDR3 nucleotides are TGTGCCAGCAGCTTAGAGGGGGGTTCACAGGGCAAGCCCCGGAAAAACATTCAGTACTTC. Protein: CASSLEGGSQGKPRKNIQYF.

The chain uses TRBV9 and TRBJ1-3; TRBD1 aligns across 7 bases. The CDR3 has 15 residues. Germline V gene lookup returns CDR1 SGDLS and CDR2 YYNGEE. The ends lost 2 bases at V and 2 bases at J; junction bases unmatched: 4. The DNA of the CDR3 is TGTGCCAGCAGCGTCGAGGGGGCAACTGGAAACACCATATATTTT. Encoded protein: CASSVEGATGNTIYF.

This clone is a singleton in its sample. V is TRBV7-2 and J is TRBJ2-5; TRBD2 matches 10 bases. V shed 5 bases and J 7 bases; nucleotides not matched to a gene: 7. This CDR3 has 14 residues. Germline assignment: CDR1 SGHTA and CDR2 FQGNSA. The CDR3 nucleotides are TGTGCCAGCAGCCGCCTAGCGGGAGAAGGGACCCAGTACTTC. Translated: CASSRLAGEGTQYF.

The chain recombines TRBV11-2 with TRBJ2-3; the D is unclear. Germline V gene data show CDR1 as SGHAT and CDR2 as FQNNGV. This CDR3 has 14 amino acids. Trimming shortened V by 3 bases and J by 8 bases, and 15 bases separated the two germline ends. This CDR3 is CASSLGPDRGTQYF. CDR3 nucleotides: TGTGCCAGCAGCTTGGGTCCCGATCGAGGTACGCAGTATTTT.

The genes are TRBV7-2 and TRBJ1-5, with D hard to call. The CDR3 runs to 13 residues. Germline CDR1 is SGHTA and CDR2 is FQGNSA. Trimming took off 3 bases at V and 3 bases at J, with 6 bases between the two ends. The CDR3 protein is CASSLSLNQPQHF. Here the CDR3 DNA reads TGTGCCAGCAGCTTGTCCCTCAATCAGCCCCAGCATTTT.

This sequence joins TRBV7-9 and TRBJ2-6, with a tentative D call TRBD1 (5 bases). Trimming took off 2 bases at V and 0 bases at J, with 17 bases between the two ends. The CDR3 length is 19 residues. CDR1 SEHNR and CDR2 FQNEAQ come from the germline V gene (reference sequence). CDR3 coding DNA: TGTGCCAGCAGCTTATCCGGACAAAACTTCCGCTCTGGGGCCAACGTCCTGACTTTC. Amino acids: CASSLSGQNFRSGANVLTF.

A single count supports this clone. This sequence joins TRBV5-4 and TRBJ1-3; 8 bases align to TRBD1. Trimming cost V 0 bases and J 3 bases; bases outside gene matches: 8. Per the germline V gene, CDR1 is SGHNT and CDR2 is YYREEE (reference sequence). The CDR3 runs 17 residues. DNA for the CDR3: TGTGCCAGCAGCTTGGTCAGGGGGCTTGGGAATGGAAACACCATATATTTT. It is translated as CASSLVRGLGNGNTIYF.

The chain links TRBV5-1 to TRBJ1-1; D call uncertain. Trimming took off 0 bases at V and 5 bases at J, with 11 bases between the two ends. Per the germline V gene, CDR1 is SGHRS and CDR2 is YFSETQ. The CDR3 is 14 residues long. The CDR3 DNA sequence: TGCGCCAGCAGCTTGGCGGTGAGTGGGACTGAAGCTTTCTTT. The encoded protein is CASSLAVSGTEAFF.

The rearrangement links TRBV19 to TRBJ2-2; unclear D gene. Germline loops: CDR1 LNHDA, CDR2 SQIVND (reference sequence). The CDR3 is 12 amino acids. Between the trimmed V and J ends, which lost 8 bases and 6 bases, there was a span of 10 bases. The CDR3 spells CASGVWAGELFF. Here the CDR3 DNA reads TGTGCCAGTGGGGTCTGGGCCGGGGAGCTGTTTTTT.

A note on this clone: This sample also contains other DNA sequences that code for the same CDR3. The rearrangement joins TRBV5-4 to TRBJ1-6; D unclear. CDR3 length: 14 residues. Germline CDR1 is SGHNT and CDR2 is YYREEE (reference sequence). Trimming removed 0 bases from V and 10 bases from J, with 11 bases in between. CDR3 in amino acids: CASSLGHSGSPLHF. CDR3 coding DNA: TGTGCCAGCAGCTTGGGGCACTCTGGGTCACCCCTCCACTTT.

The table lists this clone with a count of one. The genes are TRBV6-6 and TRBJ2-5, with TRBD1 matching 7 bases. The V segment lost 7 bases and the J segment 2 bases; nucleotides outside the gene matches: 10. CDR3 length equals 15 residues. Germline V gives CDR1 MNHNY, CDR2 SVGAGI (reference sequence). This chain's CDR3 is CASIRGRGLQETQYF. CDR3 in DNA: TGTGCCAGCATACGGGGCAGGGGGTTGCAAGAGACCCAGTACTTC.